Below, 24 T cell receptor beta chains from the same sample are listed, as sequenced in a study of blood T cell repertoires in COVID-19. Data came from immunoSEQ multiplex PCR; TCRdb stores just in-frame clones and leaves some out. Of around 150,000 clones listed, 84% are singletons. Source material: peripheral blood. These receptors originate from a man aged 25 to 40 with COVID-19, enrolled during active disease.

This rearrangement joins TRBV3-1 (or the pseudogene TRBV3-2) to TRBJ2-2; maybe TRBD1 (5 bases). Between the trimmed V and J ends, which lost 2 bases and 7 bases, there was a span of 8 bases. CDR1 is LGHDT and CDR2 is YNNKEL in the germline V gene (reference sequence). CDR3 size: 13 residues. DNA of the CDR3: TGTGCCAGCAGCCAAATTAGGGGCGGGGAGCTGTTTTTT. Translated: CASSQIRGGELFF.

CDR3 loop: CASGAGAGYTF. CDR3 nucleotides: TGTGCCAGCGGTGCAGGGGCGGGCTACACCTTC. The chain links TRBV6-6 to TRBJ1-2; tentatively, D is TRBD1 (6 bases). CDR3 length: 11 residues. Trimming shortened V by 8 bases and J by 8 bases, and 12 bases separated the two germline ends. Per germline, CDR1 MNHNY and CDR2 SVGAGI (reference sequence).

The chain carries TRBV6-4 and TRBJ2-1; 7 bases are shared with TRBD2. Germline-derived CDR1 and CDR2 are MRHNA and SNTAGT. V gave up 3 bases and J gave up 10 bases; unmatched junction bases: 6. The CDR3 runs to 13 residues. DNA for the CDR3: TGTGCCAGCAGTGATTGGGAGGGAAGAGAGCAGTTCTTC. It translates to CASSDWEGREQFF.

The CDR3 coding sequence is TGCAGTGCTAGTGGGGGAGAGGGCACCGGGGAGCTGTTTTTT. Protein sequence: CSASGGEGTGELFF. The chain uses TRBV20-1 and TRBJ2-2, with D possibly being TRBD1 or TRBD2 (5 bases each). The V and J ends lost 3 bases and 4 bases respectively, with 12 bases between them. Germline V gene sequence: CDR1 DFQATT, CDR2 SNEGSKA (reference sequence). This CDR3 comprises 14 residues.

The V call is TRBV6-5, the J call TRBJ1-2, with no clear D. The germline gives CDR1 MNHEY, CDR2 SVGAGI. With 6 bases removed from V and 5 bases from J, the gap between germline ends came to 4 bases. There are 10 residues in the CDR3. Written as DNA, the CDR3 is TGTGCCAGCAGCCTATATGGCTACACCTTC. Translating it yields CASSLYGYTF.

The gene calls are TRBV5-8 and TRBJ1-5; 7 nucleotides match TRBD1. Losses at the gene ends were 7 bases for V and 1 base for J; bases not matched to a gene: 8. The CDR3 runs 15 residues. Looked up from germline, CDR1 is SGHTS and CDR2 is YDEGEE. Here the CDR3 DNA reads TGTGCCAGCGAGACCCACAGGGGCAGCAATCAGCCCCAGCATTTT. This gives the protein CASETHRGSNQPQHF.

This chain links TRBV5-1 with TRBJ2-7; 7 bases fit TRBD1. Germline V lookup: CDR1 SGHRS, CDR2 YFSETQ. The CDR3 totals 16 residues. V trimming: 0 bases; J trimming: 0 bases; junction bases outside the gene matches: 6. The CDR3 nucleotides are TGCGCCAGCAGCTTGGGAACGTGGGACAGCTCCTACGAGCAGTACTTC. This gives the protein CASSLGTWDSSYEQYF.

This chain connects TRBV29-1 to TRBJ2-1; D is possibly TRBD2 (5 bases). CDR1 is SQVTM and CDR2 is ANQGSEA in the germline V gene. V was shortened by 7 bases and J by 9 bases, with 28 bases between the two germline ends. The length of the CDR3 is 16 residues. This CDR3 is CSADGSLDADAGEQFF. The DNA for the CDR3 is TGCAGCGCCGACGGGTCCTTGGACGCCGATGCGGGTGAGCAGTTCTTC.

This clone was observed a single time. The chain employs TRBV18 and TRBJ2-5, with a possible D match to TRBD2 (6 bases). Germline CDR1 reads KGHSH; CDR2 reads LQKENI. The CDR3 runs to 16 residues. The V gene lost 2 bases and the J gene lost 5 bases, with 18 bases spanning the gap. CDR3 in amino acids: CASSPAGTQFGETQYF. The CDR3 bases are TGTGCCAGCTCACCAGCCGGGACTCAGTTCGGGGAGACCCAGTACTTC.

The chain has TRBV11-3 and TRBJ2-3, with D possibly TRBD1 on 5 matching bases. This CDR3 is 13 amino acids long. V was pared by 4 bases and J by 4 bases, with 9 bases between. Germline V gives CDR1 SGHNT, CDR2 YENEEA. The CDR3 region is CASSSRDADTQYF. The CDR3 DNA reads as TGTGCCAGCAGCTCCAGGGATGCAGATACGCAGTATTTT.

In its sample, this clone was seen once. CDR3 sequence (DNA): TGTGCCAGCAGTTACTCTGGTACATCGAACACTGAAGCTTTCTTT. Translating it yields CASSYSGTSNTEAFF. V is TRBV6-6 and J is TRBJ1-1; the D is unclear. V dropped 0 bases and J dropped 1 base, with 9 bases sitting between them. The CDR3 contains 15 residues. Germline V gene sequence: CDR1 MNHNY, CDR2 SVGAGI (reference sequence).

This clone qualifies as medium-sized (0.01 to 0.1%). The chain's CDR3 is CASSQVAGTEQYF. In nucleotides, the CDR3 is TGTGCCAGCAGCCAAGTAGCGGGCACCGAGCAGTACTTC. The chain carries TRBV4-2 and TRBJ2-7; 7 bases are shared with TRBD2. The trim removed 1 base at V and 6 bases at J, leaving 3 bases unmatched. From germline, CDR1 is LGHNA and CDR2 YNFKEQ. This CDR3 region has 13 residues.

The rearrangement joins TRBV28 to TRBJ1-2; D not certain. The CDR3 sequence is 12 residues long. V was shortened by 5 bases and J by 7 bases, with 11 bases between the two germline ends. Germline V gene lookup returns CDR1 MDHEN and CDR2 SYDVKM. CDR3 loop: CASSPPSGGYTF. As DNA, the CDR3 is TGTGCCAGCAGTCCTCCCTCGGGTGGCTACACCTTC.

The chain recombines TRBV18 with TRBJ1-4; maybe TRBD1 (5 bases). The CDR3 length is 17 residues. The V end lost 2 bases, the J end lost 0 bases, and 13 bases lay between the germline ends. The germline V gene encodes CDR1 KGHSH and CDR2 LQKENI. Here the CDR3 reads CASSPGGTQATNEKLFF. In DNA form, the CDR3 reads TGTGCCAGCTCACCAGGGGGGACGCAAGCAACTAATGAAAAACTGTTTTTT.

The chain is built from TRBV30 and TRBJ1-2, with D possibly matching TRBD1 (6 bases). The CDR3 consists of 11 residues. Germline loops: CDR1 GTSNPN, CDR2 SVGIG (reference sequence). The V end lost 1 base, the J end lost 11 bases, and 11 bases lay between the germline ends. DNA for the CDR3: TGTGCCTGGAGTGGACAGGTATCATACACCTTC. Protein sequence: CAWSGQVSYTF.

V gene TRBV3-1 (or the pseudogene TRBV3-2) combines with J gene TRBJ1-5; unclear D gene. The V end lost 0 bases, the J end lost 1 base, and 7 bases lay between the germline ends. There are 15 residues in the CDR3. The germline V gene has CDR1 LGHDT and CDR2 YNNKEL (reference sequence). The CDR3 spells CASSQDTASNQPQHF. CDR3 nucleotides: TGTGCCAGCAGCCAAGACACTGCAAGCAATCAGCCCCAGCATTTT.

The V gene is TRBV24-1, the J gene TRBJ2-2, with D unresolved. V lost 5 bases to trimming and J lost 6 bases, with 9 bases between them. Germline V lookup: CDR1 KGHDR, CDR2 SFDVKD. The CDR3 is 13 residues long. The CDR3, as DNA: TGTGCCACCAGTGCCGCCAGTCCCGGGGAGCTGTTTTTT. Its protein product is CATSAASPGELFF.

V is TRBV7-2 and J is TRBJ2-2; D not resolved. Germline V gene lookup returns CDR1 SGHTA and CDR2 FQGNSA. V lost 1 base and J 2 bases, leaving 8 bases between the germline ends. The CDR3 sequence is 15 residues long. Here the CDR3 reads CASSLGATNTGELFF. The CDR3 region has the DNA TGTGCCAGCAGCTTAGGGGCCACCAACACCGGGGAGCTGTTTTTT.

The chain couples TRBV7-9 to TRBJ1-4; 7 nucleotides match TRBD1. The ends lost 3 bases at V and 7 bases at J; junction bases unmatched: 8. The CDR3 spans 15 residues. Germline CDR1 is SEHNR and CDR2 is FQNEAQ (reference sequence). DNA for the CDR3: TGTGCCAGCAGCTTCGAGGGGGCGGGGAGTGAAAAACTGTTTTTT. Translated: CASSFEGAGSEKLFF.

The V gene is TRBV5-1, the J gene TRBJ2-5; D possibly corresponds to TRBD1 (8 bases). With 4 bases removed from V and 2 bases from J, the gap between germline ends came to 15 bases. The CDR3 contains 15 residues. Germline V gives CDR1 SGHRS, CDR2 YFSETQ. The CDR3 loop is CASSPGQGGQETQYF. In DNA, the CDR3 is TGCGCCAGCAGCCCAGGACAGGGAGGGCAAGAGACCCAGTACTTC.

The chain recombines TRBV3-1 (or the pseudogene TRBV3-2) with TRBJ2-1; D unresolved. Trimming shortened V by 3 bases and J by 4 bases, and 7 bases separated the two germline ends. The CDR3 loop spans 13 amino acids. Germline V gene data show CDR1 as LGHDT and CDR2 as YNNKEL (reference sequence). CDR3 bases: TGTGCCAGCAGCCACAGGCAGTACAATGAGCAGTTCTTC. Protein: CASSHRQYNEQFF.

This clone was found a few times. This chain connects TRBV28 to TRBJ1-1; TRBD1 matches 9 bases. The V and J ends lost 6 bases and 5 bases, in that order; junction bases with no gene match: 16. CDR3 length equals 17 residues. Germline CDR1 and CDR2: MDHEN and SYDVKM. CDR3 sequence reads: CASRSGQGSRSVTEAFF. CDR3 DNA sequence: TGTGCCAGCAGGTCCGGACAGGGGAGTAGGTCGGTGACTGAAGCTTTCTTT.

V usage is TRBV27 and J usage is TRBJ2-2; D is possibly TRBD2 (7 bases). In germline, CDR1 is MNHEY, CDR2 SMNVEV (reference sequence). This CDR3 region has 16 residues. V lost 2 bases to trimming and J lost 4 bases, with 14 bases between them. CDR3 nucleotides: TGTGCCAGCAGTTTAAGGGGGAGGGCCGGCACCGGGGAGCTGTTTTTT. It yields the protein CASSLRGRAGTGELFF.

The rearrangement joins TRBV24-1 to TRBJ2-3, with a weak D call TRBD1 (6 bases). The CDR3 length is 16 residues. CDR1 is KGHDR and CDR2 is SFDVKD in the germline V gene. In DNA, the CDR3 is TGTGGCACACCATCACGAGCAGGGGAAAGCACAGATACGCAGTATTTT. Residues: CGTPSRAGESTDTQYF.